One and the same sample provided the 5 T cell receptor beta chains below, sequenced in a study of blood T cell repertoires in COVID-19 (dated by TCRdb to between 2020 and 2021). The library was made by the immunoSEQ multiplex PCR assay. Drawn from immuneACCESS, this table holds only the in-frame rearrangements with V and J called that TCRdb kept. Clones are partly lost; checked studies trace under half to an unresolved V gene and leave the rest unexplained. This sample comprises under 450,000 clones, approximately 88% of them detected only once. The ten most abundant clones make up around 12% of the sample. Sequenced material: peripheral blood. All receptors derive from a woman aged 50 to 65 with COVID-19, enrolled during active disease.

The chain recombines TRBV5-1 with TRBJ1-1, with 8 positions matching TRBD1. Germline CDR1 SGHRS, CDR2 YFSETQ. V lost 4 bases, J lost 6 bases, and 8 bases stayed unmatched. CDR3 length: 14 amino acids. The chain's CDR3 is CASSPGQARAEAFF. In nucleotides, the CDR3 is TGCGCCAGCAGCCCGGGACAGGCGAGGGCTGAAGCTTTCTTT.

V gene TRBV14 combines with J gene TRBJ1-1, with D maybe TRBD1 (5 bases). This CDR3 spans 12 amino acids. Trimming left V 4 bases short and J 11 bases short, with 14 bases between. Germline V gene lookup returns CDR1 SGHDN and CDR2 FVKESK. The CDR3 sequence: CASSPGQAEAFF. The DNA for the CDR3 is TGTGCCAGCAGCCCTGGACAAGCCGAGGCTTTCTTT.

The V gene is TRBV28, the J gene TRBJ1-5, with 8 bases that match TRBD1. The CDR3 is made up of 14 amino acids. Germline CDR1 is MDHEN and CDR2 is SYDVKM. The J segment lost 5 bases and the V segment lost 3 bases, leaving 3 bases of the junction unmatched. The CDR3 DNA reads as TGTGCCAGCAGTTTTGGCAGGGGGCATCAGCCCCAGCATTTT. This encodes CASSFGRGHQPQHF.

The V gene is TRBV11-3, the J gene TRBJ2-5, with a tentative D call TRBD2 (6 bases). Trimming shortened V by 3 bases and J by 2 bases, and 10 bases separated the two germline ends. There are 14 residues in the CDR3. Germline V gene lookup returns CDR1 SGHNT and CDR2 YENEEA. The chain's CDR3 is CASSFGGAQETQYF. For the CDR3, the DNA is TGTGCCAGCAGCTTTGGCGGGGCACAAGAGACCCAGTACTTC.

V usage is TRBV19 and J usage is TRBJ1-3; unclear D gene. Germline lookup yields CDR1 LNHDA and CDR2 SQIVND (reference sequence). Trimming cost V 6 bases and J 0 bases, with 9 bases left between them. The CDR3 runs 14 residues. The CDR3 nucleotides are TGTGCCAGTAGCTATGAGTCCTCTGGAAACACCATATATTTT. Amino acids: CASSYESSGNTIYF.